Following are 7 T cell receptor beta chains from one sample sequenced in a study of blood T cell repertoires in COVID-19. The protocol was immunoSEQ multiplex PCR, while the TCRdb copy is restricted to in-frame clones and leaves out a portion. This table has fewer than 200,000 clones, approximately 82% appearing once. The sample comprised peripheral blood. The receptors stem from a woman in her sixties or seventies who had recovered from COVID-19.

This rearrangement joins TRBV15 to TRBJ2-1, with D possibly matching TRBD1 (5 bases). The germline gives CDR1 LNHNV, CDR2 YYDKDF (reference sequence). The CDR3 sequence is 14 residues long. Trimming left V 3 bases short and J 5 bases short, with 11 bases between. CDR3 nucleotide sequence: TGTGCCACCAGCAGGGGCGGACAAAACAATGAGCAGTTCTTC. It translates to CATSRGGQNNEQFF.

The chain combines TRBV7-8 with TRBJ1-5; perhaps TRBD1 as D (6 bases). The CDR3 is 15 amino acids. The germline V and J ends were trimmed by 5 bases and 2 bases, with 13 bases remaining between them. Germline values: CDR1 SGHVS, CDR2 FQNEAQ. The CDR3 sequence: CASSPRGAGNQPQHF. The DNA for the CDR3 is TGTGCCAGCAGCCCTCGGGGGGCTGGCAATCAGCCCCAGCATTTT.

The chain uses TRBV30 and TRBJ1-1; D is perhaps TRBD1 (6 bases). V lost 2 bases and J 1 base, leaving 11 bases between the germline ends. The CDR3 is 14 residues long. Germline V gene data show CDR1 as GTSNPN and CDR2 as SVGIG (reference sequence). The CDR3 nucleotides read TGTGCCTGGAGTCGGGGACACTCGAACACTGAAGCTTTCTTT. This translates into CAWSRGHSNTEAFF.

This clone was seen just once. V usage is TRBV4-1 and J usage is TRBJ2-7; 8 positions agree with TRBD1. Trimming removed 0 bases from V and 2 bases from J; junction bases left unmatched: 9. CDR1 and CDR2 (germline): MGHRA, YSYEKL. The length of the CDR3 is 17 residues. This CDR3 reads CASSQDLAGGRTYEQYF. The CDR3 region has the DNA TGCGCCAGCAGCCAAGATCTAGCAGGGGGCAGGACCTACGAGCAGTACTTC.

V is TRBV3-1 (or the pseudogene TRBV3-2) and J is TRBJ2-3; 8 bases fit TRBD2. The V gene end was trimmed by 4 bases and the J gene end by 1 base; junction bases not matched to a gene: 10. The CDR3 runs 17 residues. The germline gives CDR1 LGHDT, CDR2 YNNKEL (reference sequence). The CDR3 DNA follows: TGTGCCAGCAGCCCCCGGGGGGGTGGGGGACGCACAGATACGCAGTATTTT. It is translated as CASSPRGGGGRTDTQYF.

The rearrangement uses TRBV28 and TRBJ2-7; 10 bases line up with TRBD2. The CDR3 sequence is 16 residues long. Germline CDR1 is MDHEN and CDR2 is SYDVKM. The V segment lost 3 bases and the J segment 2 bases; nucleotides outside the gene matches: 7. CDR3 amino acids: CASSFGVAGGPYEQYF. In nucleotides, the CDR3 is TGTGCCAGCAGTTTTGGAGTAGCGGGAGGCCCCTACGAGCAGTACTTC.

This chain joins TRBV25-1 and TRBJ1-2; D might be TRBD1 (5 bases). The germline CDR1 and CDR2 sequences are MGHDK and SYGVNS. The CDR3 spans 12 residues. The ends were cut back, 2 bases at V and 8 bases at J, with 9 bases in the middle. The CDR3 sequence is CASSEQGWGYTF. The CDR3 DNA reads as TGTGCCAGCAGTGAACAGGGCTGGGGCTACACCTTC.